The subject of this entry is one T cell receptor (beta chain). Its antigen is still unknown. Base qualities were left out, and no much larger clone turns up one base away. Receptor libraries were prepared by the immunoSEQ multiplex PCR assay. The source is immuneACCESS, and TCRdb retained only in-frame sequences with V and J called. Part of the clones is not carried over; for the studies checked, unresolved V genes explain less than half of this, and the remainder is unexplained. The sample records tens of thousands of clones, under 95% of which are singletons. The top ten constitute about 1.5% of the sample. V is reduced by 5 bases and J by 4 bases, leaving a spacing of 15 bases between them. Measured from the cysteine to the phenylalanine, the CDR3 is 15 residues long. The entry retains the CDR3 DNA only, 45 bases that are in frame from base 1. According to the germline V gene, CDR1 reads SGHNT and CDR2 reads YENEEA.

The sample originates from a study of T cell changes during pregnancy in multiple sclerosis (dated by TCRdb to between 2017 and 2020). About the investigation overall: Changes in the T cell repertoire over the course of pregnancy were examined in this study in women with multiple sclerosis.

The clonotype originates from a female donor in good health, enrolled as a control in a pregnancy study. The input for sequencing was peripheral blood, taken in the second trimester of pregnancy. The rearranged chain carries TRBV11-3 and TRBJ2-1; TRBD1 is a possible D gene, resting on 6 matching bases. The CDR3 in this case is CASSLSGQRYNEQFF. The nucleotide sequence reads as follows: TGTGCCAGCAGCCTCTCAGGACAGCGTTACAATGAGCAGTTCTTC.